This T cell receptor (beta chain) was recorded in a study of blood T cell repertoires in COVID-19. V lost 3 bases, J lost 8 bases, and 9 bases stayed unmatched. CDR3 size: 16 residues. The germline CDR1 and CDR2 sequences are SGHNT and YENEEA. Profiling relied on immunoSEQ multiplex PCR, and the TCRdb table lists in-frame clones only, not all of them. The table records about 220,000 clones, almost 90% of them present only once. Specimen: PBMCs or T cells enriched from blood (not recorded which). This TCR came from a man aged 30 to 39 who had been exposed to COVID-19. This chain uses TRBV11-3 with TRBJ2-1; 11 positions match TRBD2. CDR3 bases: TGTGCCAGCAGCTTCCGTAGCGGGGGGGCGGTGGATGAGCAGTTCTTC. Protein sequence: CASSFRSGGAVDEQFF.